The 13 T cell receptor beta chains given below trace back to one sample, sequenced in a study of blood T cell repertoires in COVID-19 (dated by TCRdb to 2019 to 2021). The protocol used for the library was the immunoSEQ multiplex PCR assay. TCRdb holds this immuneACCESS table with in-frame rearrangements only. Some clones are missing; in checked studies, unresolved V genes explain under half, and the rest has no known cause. This sample has some 180,000 clones in its table, and more than 80% of those were observed once. Roughly 8% of the sample is held by the ten biggest clonotypes. Sequenced material: peripheral blood. The receptors were sampled from a woman aged 55-69 years with acute or convalescent COVID-19.

The chain carries TRBV14 and TRBJ2-2, with TRBD1 as a possible D gene (5 bases). V lost 4 bases and J lost 7, with 19 bases in between. Per the germline V gene, CDR1 is SGHDN and CDR2 is FVKESK. The CDR3 sequence is 16 residues long. The CDR3 DNA follows: TGTGCCAGCAGCCGCTCGTTTACAGGCCTCGGCGGGGAGCTGTTTTTT. Amino acids: CASSRSFTGLGGELFF. The full variable domain, in which reference TRBV14 and TRBJ2-2 provide the parts outside the CDR3, is EAGVTQFPSHSVIEKGQTVTLRCDPISGHDNLYWYRRVMGKEIKFLLHFVKESKQDESGMPNNRFLAERTGGTYSTLKVQPAELEDSGVYFCASSRSFTGLGGELFFGEGSRLTVL.

The chain joins TRBV19 to TRBJ2-1; 10 bases align to TRBD2. Germline V gene data show CDR1 as LNHDA and CDR2 as SQIVND (reference sequence). The CDR3 spans 16 residues. After removal of 3 bases from V and 6 bases from J, the junction contained 8 bases not matched to a gene. CDR3 sequence reads: CASSISLSSGSNEQFF. The CDR3 bases are TGTGCCAGTAGTATCTCCCTCTCTAGCGGGAGCAATGAGCAGTTCTTC.

V is TRBV20-1 and J is TRBJ1-2, with D perhaps matching TRBD1 (6 bases). Looked up from germline, CDR1 is DFQATT and CDR2 is SNEGSKA (reference sequence). This CDR3 contains 14 residues. V gave up 3 bases and J gave up 7 bases, with 18 bases separating them. CDR3 region: CSASALGGLGGYTF. The CDR3, as DNA: TGCAGTGCTAGTGCCCTCGGGGGGCTCGGTGGCTACACCTTC.

This clone occurred once. This sequence joins TRBV28 and TRBJ1-4; D may be TRBD1 (5 bases). This CDR3 has 14 residues. V was shortened by 1 base and J by 10 bases, with 13 bases between the two germline ends. Germline CDR1 reads MDHEN; CDR2 reads SYDVKM. For the CDR3, the DNA is TGTGCCAGCAGTTTATCCGCGGGGGGTGGAAAACTGTTTTTT. Its translation: CASSLSAGGGKLFF. Full variable domain (remainder filled in from reference TRBV28 and TRBJ1-4): DVKVTQSSRYLVKRTGEKVFLECVQDMDHENMFWYRQDPGLGLRLIYFSYDVKMKEKGDIPEGYSVSREKKERFSLILESASTNQTSMYLCASSLSAGGGKLFFGSGTQLSVL.

The chain combines TRBV28 with TRBJ2-7, with D possibly matching TRBD1 (6 bases). The germline V gene has CDR1 MDHEN and CDR2 SYDVKM. CDR3 length equals 13 residues. Trimming pared 0 bases from V and 7 bases from J, leaving 10 bases between. The CDR3 region is CASSLWGAREQYF. The CDR3 nucleotides read TGTGCCAGCAGTTTATGGGGGGCTAGAGAGCAGTACTTC.

The rearrangement uses TRBV11-3 and TRBJ2-1, with 7 positions matching TRBD1. Trimming removed 5 bases from V and 0 bases from J; junction bases left unmatched: 4. Germline-derived CDR1 and CDR2 are SGHNT and YENEEA. This CDR3 has 15 residues. The DNA of the CDR3 is TGTGCCAGCAGCGTGGGACAGAGCTCCTACAATGAGCAGTTCTTC. It specifies CASSVGQSSYNEQFF. The full variable domain, rest sourced from reference TRBV11-3 and TRBJ2-1, is EAGVVQSPRYKIIEKKQPVAFWCNPISGHNTLYWYLQNLGQGPELLIRYENEEAVDDSQLPKDRFSAERLKGVDSTLKIQPAELGDSAVYLCASSVGQSSYNEQFFGPGTRLTVL.

This rearrangement joins TRBV18 to TRBJ2-7; D may be TRBD2 (6 bases). The CDR3 has 13 amino acids. Trimming took 2 bases from V and 4 from J, leaving 9 bases between them. Germline CDR1 reads KGHSH; CDR2 reads LQKENI. The CDR3: CASSPAGGYEQYV. CDR3 nucleotides: TGTGCCAGCTCACCAGCAGGAGGGTACGAGCAGTACGTC.

The sample holds one count of this clone. The V gene is TRBV11-3, the J gene TRBJ2-3; D call uncertain. Per germline, CDR1 SGHNT and CDR2 YENEEA. With 4 bases removed from V and 5 bases from J, the gap between germline ends came to 7 bases. The CDR3 is made up of 12 amino acids. The CDR3 region is CASSSPVDTQYF. In DNA form, the CDR3 reads TGTGCCAGCAGCTCCCCCGTAGATACGCAGTATTTT. Together with reference TRBV11-3 and TRBJ2-3, the CDR3 gives the full variable domain: EAGVVQSPRYKIIEKKQPVAFWCNPISGHNTLYWYLQNLGQGPELLIRYENEEAVDDSQLPKDRFSAERLKGVDSTLKIQPAELGDSAVYLCASSSPVDTQYFGPGTRLTVL.

This clone was seen a few times. J is TRBJ2-7 and V is TRBV9, with D perhaps TRBD2 (6 bases). Germline values: CDR1 SGDLS, CDR2 YYNGEE. The V end was cut by 4 bases, the J end by 7 bases, with 18 bases between. The CDR3 length is 14 residues. The CDR3: CASSKDGLREEQYF. CDR3 in DNA: TGTGCCAGCAGCAAGGACGGCCTGCGGGAAGAGCAGTACTTC.

This clone came up a few times. The V gene is TRBV6-5, the J gene TRBJ2-4; TRBD1 matches 7 bases. Germline V gives CDR1 MNHEY, CDR2 SVGAGI. V shed 6 bases and J 6 bases; nucleotides not matched to a gene: 5. The CDR3 is 13 amino acids. CDR3 region: CASRKGAVNIQYF. The CDR3 DNA is TGTGCCAGCAGGAAGGGGGCGGTAAACATTCAGTACTTC.

The chain uses TRBV5-8 and TRBJ2-2; TRBD2 matches at 8 bases. CDR1 is SGHTS, CDR2 YDEGEE, per germline. J lost 0 bases, V lost 7 bases, and 8 bases had no gene match. This CDR3 is built from 16 residues. The CDR3 loop reads CASRRSGSTNTGELFF. CDR3 coding DNA: TGTGCCAGCCGGCGGAGCGGGAGTACGAACACCGGGGAGCTGTTTTTT.

The genes are TRBV4-1 and TRBJ1-2; D is uncertain. Germline CDR1 and CDR2: MGHRA and YSYEKL. Trimming stripped 0 bases from V and 6 bases from J, with 20 bases between. The CDR3 is 17 residues long. The CDR3 loop reads CASSQDLKAHLGNGYTF. The CDR3 DNA reads as TGCGCCAGCAGCCAAGATCTGAAGGCCCATCTAGGCAATGGCTACACCTTC.

This rearrangement joins TRBV10-2 to TRBJ1-1, with a weak D call TRBD1 (6 bases). From germline, CDR1 is WSHSY and CDR2 SAAADI. The ends were cut back, 7 bases at V and 2 bases at J, with 14 bases in the middle. The CDR3 totals 14 residues. The CDR3 protein is CASTDGTPNTEAFF. The CDR3 DNA sequence: TGCGCCAGCACTGATGGGACACCCAACACTGAAGCTTTCTTT.